The source of this TCR beta chain is a study of shared clonotypes between healthy human individuals. Study observations and caveats: Donor clonotype sharing was expected to depend on sequencing depth.

Trimming took 10 bases from V and 6 from J, leaving 15 bases between them. CDR1 ENHRY and CDR2 SYGVKD come from the germline V gene. The CDR3 is made up of 13 amino acids. Here immunoSEQ multiplex PCR was the method, and the copy in TCRdb shows in-frame clones only, minus some. The sample has 850,000 to 1,200,000 clones, about three quarters seen once; the top ten hold approximately 1.5%. A word on this clone: Its specificity is unknown.

The investigators split CD4+ cells into a CD45RA+ naive subset and a CD45RA-negative memory subset. The receptor's source is a man aged 18 to 30 in good health. Sequencing was carried out using memory CD4+ T cells sorted from blood. Subset denoted: CD45RA-negative fraction. V and J are TRBV10-3 and TRBJ2-2; no reliable D call. DNA of the CDR3: TGTGCCACCTCGAACCAAAGTCCCGGGGAGCTGTTTTTT. Residues: CATSNQSPGELFF.